The clone carrying this TCR beta chain was picked up many times. This sample is part of a study of early T cells in non-severe SARS-CoV-2 infection. TCRdb re-called the 5' RACE reads with MiXCR, one entry per CDR3 protein. The data show around 53,000 distinct CDR3 sequences, around 9.1% seen once. Germline CDR1 and CDR2: SQVTM and ANQGSEA. This CDR3 is built from 13 residues. The germline V and J ends were trimmed by 7 bases and 2 bases, with 13 bases remaining between them. The sequenced material came from whole blood. J is TRBJ2-3 and V is TRBV29-1; D remains ambiguous. The origin of this receptor is an adult who was a healthcare worker with PCR-confirmed SARS-CoV-2 infection or an uninfected control (not recorded which). CDR3 loop: CSAEGRVTDTQYF. The CDR3 DNA follows: TGCAGCGCCGAAGGCAGAGTCACAGATACGCAGTATTTT.